This T cell receptor (beta chain) was found in a study of blood T cell repertoires in COVID-19. Trimming took off 3 bases at V and 1 base at J, with 10 bases between the two ends. There are 14 residues in the CDR3. The V gene's germline CDR1 is MGHDK and CDR2 SYGVNS. Sequencing used immunoSEQ multiplex PCR; TCRdb keeps in-frame clones, though not all of them. The data show about 280,000 clones, with 85% seen just once and around 5.5% held by the top ten. This clonotype was sampled from a man between 45 and 60 years old with active or convalescent COVID-19. This sequence joins TRBV25-1 and TRBJ2-7; no clear D. Sequenced input: peripheral blood. In nucleotides, the CDR3 is TGTGCCAGCAGTGACACGCTGAGGTCCTACGAGCAGTACTTC. It specifies CASSDTLRSYEQYF.